This T cell receptor (beta chain) was identified during a study of cytotoxic CD8 clonotypes in ibrutinib-treated CLL. Generated by immunoSEQ multiplex PCR, the TCRdb table keeps only in-frame clones and is missing some. The data hold around 200,000 clones, with about three quarters observed a single time. V was pared by 8 bases and J by 1 base, with 7 bases between. This CDR3 is built from 12 residues. CDR1 SGHVS and CDR2 FNYEAQ come from the germline V gene. Notes on the study in general: In sustained-remission versus progressing patients, sampling times differed.

This clone turned up a few times. The antigen is unknown. The sequence came from a human donor with chronic lymphocytic leukemia. The V gene is TRBV7-6, the J gene TRBJ2-3; D not resolved. The specimen comprised PBMCs, sampled after 12 months of ibrutinib treatment. Here the CDR3 DNA reads TGTGCCAGCGGAGACCGCACAGATACGCAGTATTTT. Encoded protein: CASGDRTDTQYF.